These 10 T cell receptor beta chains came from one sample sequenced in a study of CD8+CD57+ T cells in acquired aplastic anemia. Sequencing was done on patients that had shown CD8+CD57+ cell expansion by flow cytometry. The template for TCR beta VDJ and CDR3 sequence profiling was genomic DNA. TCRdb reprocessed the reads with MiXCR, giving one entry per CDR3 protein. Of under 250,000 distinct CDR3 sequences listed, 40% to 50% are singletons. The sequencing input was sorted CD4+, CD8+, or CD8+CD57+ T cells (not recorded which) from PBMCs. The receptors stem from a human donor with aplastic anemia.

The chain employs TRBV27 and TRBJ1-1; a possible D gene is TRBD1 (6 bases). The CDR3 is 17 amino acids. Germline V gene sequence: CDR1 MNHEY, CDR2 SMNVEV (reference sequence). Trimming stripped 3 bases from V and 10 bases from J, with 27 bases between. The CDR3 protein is CASSFVRRGGSAFGAFF. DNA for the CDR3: TGTGCCAGCAGTTTTGTACGGAGGGGGGGTTCGGCTTTCGGAGCTTTCTTT.

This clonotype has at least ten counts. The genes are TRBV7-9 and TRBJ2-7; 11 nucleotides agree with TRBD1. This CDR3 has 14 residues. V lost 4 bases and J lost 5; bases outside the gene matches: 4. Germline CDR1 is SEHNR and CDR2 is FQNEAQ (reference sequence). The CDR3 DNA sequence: TGTGCCAGCAGCTCGGGACAGGGGGTCGACGAGCAGTACTTC. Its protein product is CASSSGQGVDEQYF.

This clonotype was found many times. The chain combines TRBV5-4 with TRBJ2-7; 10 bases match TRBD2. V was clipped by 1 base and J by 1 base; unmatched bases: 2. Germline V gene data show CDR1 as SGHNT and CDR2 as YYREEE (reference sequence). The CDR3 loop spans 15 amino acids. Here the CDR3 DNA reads TGTGCCAGCAGCTTGCAGCGGGGGGGGTCCTACGAGCAGTACTTC. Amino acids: CASSLQRGGSYEQYF.

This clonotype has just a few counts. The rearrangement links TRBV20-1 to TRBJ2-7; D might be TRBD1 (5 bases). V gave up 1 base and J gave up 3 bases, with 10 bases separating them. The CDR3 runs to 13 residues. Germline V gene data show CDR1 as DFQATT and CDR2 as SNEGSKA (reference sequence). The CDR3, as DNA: TGCAGTGCTAGAGGTCGCCAGGGCTACGAGCAGTACTTC. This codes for CSARGRQGYEQYF.

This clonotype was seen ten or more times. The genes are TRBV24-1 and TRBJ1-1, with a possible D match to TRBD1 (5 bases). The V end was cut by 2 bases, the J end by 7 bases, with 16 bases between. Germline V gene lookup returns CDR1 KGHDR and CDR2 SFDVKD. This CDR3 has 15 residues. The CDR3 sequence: CATSDSQSRGNEAFF. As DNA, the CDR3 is TGTGCCACCAGTGATTCACAAAGTCGGGGGAATGAAGCTTTCTTT.

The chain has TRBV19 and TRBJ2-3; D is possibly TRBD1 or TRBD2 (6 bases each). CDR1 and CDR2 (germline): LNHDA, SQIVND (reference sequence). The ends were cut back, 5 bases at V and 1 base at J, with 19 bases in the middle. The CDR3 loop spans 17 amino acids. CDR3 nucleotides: TGTGCCAGTAGTTCCTCGGCGGGACAAGGGGGCACAGATACGCAGTATTTT. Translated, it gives CASSSSAGQGGTDTQYF.

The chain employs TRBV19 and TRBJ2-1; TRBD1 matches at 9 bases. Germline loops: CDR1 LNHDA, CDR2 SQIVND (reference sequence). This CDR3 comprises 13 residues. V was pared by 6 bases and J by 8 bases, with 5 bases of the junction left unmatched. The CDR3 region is CASSQTGGDEQFF. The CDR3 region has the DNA TGTGCCAGTAGCCAAACAGGGGGCGATGAGCAGTTCTTC.

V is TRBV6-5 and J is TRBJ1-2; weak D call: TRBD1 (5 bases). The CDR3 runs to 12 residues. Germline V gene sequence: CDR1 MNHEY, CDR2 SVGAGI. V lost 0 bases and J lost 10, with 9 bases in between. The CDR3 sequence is CASSYSGDHYTF. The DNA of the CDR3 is TGTGCCAGCAGTTACTCGGGGGATCACTACACCTTC.

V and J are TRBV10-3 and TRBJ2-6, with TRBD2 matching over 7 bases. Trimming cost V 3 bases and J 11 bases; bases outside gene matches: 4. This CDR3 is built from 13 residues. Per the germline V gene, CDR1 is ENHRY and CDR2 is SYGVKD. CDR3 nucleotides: TGTGCCATCAGTGATATAGCGGGTCACGTCCTGACTTTC. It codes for CAISDIAGHVLTF.

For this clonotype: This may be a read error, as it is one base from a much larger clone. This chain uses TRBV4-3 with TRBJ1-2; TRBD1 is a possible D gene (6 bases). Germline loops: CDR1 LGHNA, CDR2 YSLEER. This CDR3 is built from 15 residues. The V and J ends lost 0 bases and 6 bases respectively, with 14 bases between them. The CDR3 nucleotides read TGCGCCAGCAGCCAAGAAACAGGGAATGAAGATGGCTACACCTTC. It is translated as CASSQETGNEDGYTF.